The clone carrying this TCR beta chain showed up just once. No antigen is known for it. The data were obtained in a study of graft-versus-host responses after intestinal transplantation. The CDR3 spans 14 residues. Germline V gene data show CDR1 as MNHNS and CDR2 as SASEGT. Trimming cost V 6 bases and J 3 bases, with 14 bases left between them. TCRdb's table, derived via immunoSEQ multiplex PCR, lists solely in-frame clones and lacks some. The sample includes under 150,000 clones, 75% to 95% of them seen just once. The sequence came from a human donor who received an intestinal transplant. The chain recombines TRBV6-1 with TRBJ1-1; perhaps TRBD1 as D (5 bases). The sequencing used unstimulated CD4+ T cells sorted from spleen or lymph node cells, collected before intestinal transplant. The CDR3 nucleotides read TGTGCCAGCAGGAGGGACTATGAGGACACTGAAGCTTTCTTT. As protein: CASRRDYEDTEAFF.